This T cell receptor (beta chain) is from a study of Ad26.COV2.S vaccination and SARS-CoV-2 variants. Specified treatment: approximately 18 received Ad26.COV2.S at low or high dose, single or two shots; a few received placebo; per-sample allocation not given. Collection of samples fell on day 63 after the first vaccine or placebo injection. Notes on the study in general: Similar non-spike TCR breadth was observed in recipients of vaccine and of placebo. Ad26.COV2.S recipients had broader spike-specific TCRs (P = 0.0014).

This clone was seen a few times. Its antigen remains unidentified. Measured with immunoSEQ multiplex PCR; TCRdb has only the in-frame clones, and not every one. This sample has about 350,000 clones; approximately 90% occur once, and the top ten carry under 6%. Sequencing was performed on peripheral blood, taken in a trial of Ad26.COV2.S vaccine versus placebo. The clonotype was recovered from a person between 18 and 65 years old who received the Ad26.COV2.S COVID-19 vaccine or a placebo.

CDR3 sequence reads: CASSLSRPGAFREQYF. CDR3 nucleotides: TGTGCCAGCAGTTTAAGTCGACCCGGGGCCTTTAGGGAGCAGTACTTC. V gene TRBV28 combines with J gene TRBJ2-7; D is tentatively TRBD1 or TRBD2 (5 bases each). Germline V CDR1 and CDR2: MDHEN, SYDVKM. The ends were cut back, 2 bases at V and 7 bases at J, with 21 bases in the middle. CDR3 length: 16 residues.